This paragraph reports one T cell receptor (beta chain). Its target is not known. A much larger clone differs from this one at a single base, so this may be a read error. Incorporated into the TCR beta cDNA libraries were unique molecular identifiers, which served to reduce PCR and sequencing biases. T cells numbering roughly 0.9 to 10 million yielded cDNA molecules that totaled roughly 500,000. TCRdb re-called the PCR reads with MiXCR, one entry per CDR3 protein. The table has roughly 730,000 distinct CDR3 sequences, 30% seen once. The length of the CDR3 is 11 residues. CDR1 and CDR2 from the germline V gene are SGHDT and YYEEEE. These data belong to a study of post-analysis software for immune sequencing data. Overall study results and limits: In patients, about 5 TRBV segments were more frequent than in controls, with TRBV5-6, TRBV5-1 and TRBV20-1 among them. Under F measure analysis, samples from one preparation batch co-clustered strongly.

This TCR was sampled from a girl between 10 and 17 years old with multiple sclerosis. The sequencing input was blood. The J gene is TRBJ2-5, the V gene TRBV5-6; D unresolved. Written as DNA, the CDR3 is TGTGCCGGCAGCTGGGGAGAGACCCAGTACTTC. Translated: CAGSWGETQYF. The full variable domain, rest sourced from reference TRBV5-6 and TRBJ2-5, is DAGVTQSPTHLIKTRGQQVTLRCSPKSGHDTVSWYQQALGQGPQFIFQYYEEEERQRGNFPDRFSGHQFPNYSSELNVNALLLGDSALYLCAGSWGETQYFGPGTRLLVL.